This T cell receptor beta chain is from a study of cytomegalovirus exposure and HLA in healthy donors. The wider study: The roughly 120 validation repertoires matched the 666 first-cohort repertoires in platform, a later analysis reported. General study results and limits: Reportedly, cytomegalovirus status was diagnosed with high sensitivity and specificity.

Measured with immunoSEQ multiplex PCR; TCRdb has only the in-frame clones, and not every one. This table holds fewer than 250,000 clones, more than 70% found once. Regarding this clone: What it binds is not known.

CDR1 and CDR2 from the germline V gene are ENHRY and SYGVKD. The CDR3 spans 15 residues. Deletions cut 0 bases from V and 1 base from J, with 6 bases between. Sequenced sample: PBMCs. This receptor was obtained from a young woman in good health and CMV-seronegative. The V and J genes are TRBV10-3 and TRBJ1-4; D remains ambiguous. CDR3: CAISESRGTNEKLFF. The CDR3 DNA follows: TGTGCCATCAGTGAGTCGCGGGGAACTAATGAAAAACTGTTTTTT.